A selection of T cell receptor beta chains follows, all from one sample in a study of cytomegalovirus exposure and HLA in healthy donors. Generated by immunoSEQ multiplex PCR, the TCRdb table keeps only in-frame clones and is missing some. The sample carries around 140,000 clones, around 78% recorded once. Sequenced: PBMCs. The receptors stem from a female donor in good health and CMV-seropositive. The CDR3 runs from the conserved cysteine through the conserved F or W. The order of the fields is clone size, D gene, J gene, V gene, CDR3 DNA, CDR3 protein. A D gene is named only where the DNA matches it firmly. Size is omitted from some rows. Given values are once, few, many or a class for expanded clones.

clone_size: .
d_call: TRBD1
j_call: TRBJ2-3
v_call: TRBV19
cdr3_nt: TGTGCCAGTAGCCCGGGACAGCGCACAGATACGCAGTATTTT
cdr3_aa: CASSPGQRTDTQYF

clone_size: .
d_call: .
j_call: TRBJ2-7
v_call: TRBV4-2
cdr3_nt: TGTGCCAGCAGCCTAGCGCACGAGCAGTACTTC
cdr3_aa: CASSLAHEQYF

clone_size: .
d_call: .
j_call: TRBJ2-3
v_call: TRBV2
cdr3_nt: TGTGCCAGCAGAGGTAACCGGGTCCTCATCACAGATACGCAGTATTTT
cdr3_aa: CASRGNRVLITDTQYF

clone_size: .
d_call: TRBD2
j_call: TRBJ2-1
v_call: TRBV5-4
cdr3_nt: TGTGCCAGCGCGACTAGCGGGAGATACAATGAGCAGTTCTTC
cdr3_aa: CASATSGRYNEQFF

clone_size: .
d_call: TRBD2
j_call: TRBJ2-1
v_call: TRBV13
cdr3_nt: TGTGCCAGCAGCGGCGCCGGGACTAGCGGGGATCCGAGCTCCTACAATGAGCAGTTCTTC
cdr3_aa: CASSGAGTSGDPSSYNEQFF

clone_size: .
d_call: TRBD1
j_call: TRBJ1-1
v_call: TRBV28
cdr3_nt: TGTGCCAGCAGGGAATTGACAGGGAAGAACACTGAAGCTTTCTTT
cdr3_aa: CASRELTGKNTEAFF

clone_size: .
d_call: .
j_call: TRBJ2-7
v_call: TRBV27
cdr3_nt: TGTGCCAGCAGTTCCCCTGACAGATACGAGCAGTACTTC
cdr3_aa: CASSSPDRYEQYF

clone_size: once
d_call: TRBD2
j_call: TRBJ2-2
v_call: TRBV9
cdr3_nt: TGTGCCAGCAGCGTAGTCGGTAGCGGGACCGGGGAGCTGTTTTTT
cdr3_aa: CASSVVGSGTGELFF

clone_size: .
d_call: .
j_call: TRBJ2-1
v_call: TRBV7-9
cdr3_nt: TGTGCCAGCAGCTTAACTCAGGGAATAGTCAATGAGCAGTTCTTC
cdr3_aa: CASSLTQGIVNEQFF

clone_size: .
d_call: TRBD2
j_call: TRBJ2-3
v_call: TRBV5-8
cdr3_nt: TGTGCCAGCAGCTTGGCCGGTCTAGCGGGGGGGCCCGCAGATACGCAGTATTTT
cdr3_aa: CASSLAGLAGGPADTQYF

clone_size: .
d_call: .
j_call: TRBJ1-2
v_call: TRBV27
cdr3_nt: TGTGCCAGCAGTGCCTCCCAGGGTTTTGCTGGCTACACCTTC
cdr3_aa: CASSASQGFAGYTF

clone_size: .
d_call: .
j_call: TRBJ2-3
v_call: TRBV7-9
cdr3_nt: TGTGCCAGCAGCTTAGAGACAGTTTCGCAGTATTTT
cdr3_aa: CASSLETVSQYF

clone_size: .
d_call: .
j_call: TRBJ2-5
v_call: TRBV7-9
cdr3_nt: TGTGCCAGCAGTCACCAGGGGGAGACCCAGTACTTC
cdr3_aa: CASSHQGETQYF

clone_size: .
d_call: TRBD1
j_call: TRBJ1-1
v_call: TRBV2
cdr3_nt: TGTGCCAGCAGTGCTTCCGGGACAGGGAACACTGAAGCTTTCTTT
cdr3_aa: CASSASGTGNTEAFF

clone_size: few
d_call: TRBD2
j_call: TRBJ2-1
v_call: TRBV6-6
cdr3_nt: TGTGCCAGCGTCGGACTAGCGGGAGAGGATGAGCAGTTCTTC
cdr3_aa: CASVGLAGEDEQFF

clone_size: .
d_call: TRBD2
j_call: TRBJ2-7
v_call: TRBV28
cdr3_nt: TGTGCCAGCAGTCCGACGACTAGCGGGTTAACCTACGAGCAGTACTTC
cdr3_aa: CASSPTTSGLTYEQYF

clone_size: few
d_call: .
j_call: TRBJ2-5
v_call: TRBV19
cdr3_nt: TGTGCCAGTAGTTTCAGTTCCGCCATCGAGACCCAGTACTTC
cdr3_aa: CASSFSSAIETQYF

clone_size: .
d_call: TRBD1
j_call: TRBJ1-2
v_call: TRBV11-1
cdr3_nt: TGTGCCAGCAGCGACAGGGCTGGCTATGGCTACACCTTC
cdr3_aa: CASSDRAGYGYTF

clone_size: .
d_call: .
j_call: TRBJ2-7
v_call: TRBV2
cdr3_nt: TGTGCCAGCAGTGAAGGCGGGACTGCCTACGAGCAGTACTTC
cdr3_aa: CASSEGGTAYEQYF

clone_size: .
d_call: TRBD2
j_call: TRBJ2-7
v_call: TRBV4-2
cdr3_nt: TGTGCCAGCAGCCAAGTGTTCCCGCTAGCGGGAGAAAACGAGCAGTACTTC
cdr3_aa: CASSQVFPLAGENEQYF

clone_size: .
d_call: .
j_call: TRBJ1-4
v_call: TRBV6-5
cdr3_nt: TGTGCCAGCAGTTACAGGGGATTTACTAATGAAAAACTGTTTTTT
cdr3_aa: CASSYRGFTNEKLFF

clone_size: .
d_call: .
j_call: TRBJ1-3
v_call: TRBV30
cdr3_nt: TGTGCCTGGAGTTCAGGGTCTTCTTCTGGAAACACCATATATTTT
cdr3_aa: CAWSSGSSSGNTIYF

clone_size: .
d_call: TRBD1
j_call: TRBJ2-3
v_call: TRBV4-1
cdr3_nt: TGCGCCAGCACAGGACAGGGGGCTATAGATACGCAGTATTTT
cdr3_aa: CASTGQGAIDTQYF

clone_size: .
d_call: TRBD1
j_call: TRBJ2-1
v_call: TRBV4-1
cdr3_nt: TGCGCCAGCAGCCAAGATCTTGTAGGGACAGGGGACAATGAGCAGTTCTTC
cdr3_aa: CASSQDLVGTGDNEQFF

clone_size: .
d_call: TRBD2
j_call: TRBJ2-5
v_call: TRBV6-6
cdr3_nt: TGTGCCAGCAGTTTAGCGGGGGGACGGAAGGGGACCCAGTACTTC
cdr3_aa: CASSLAGGRKGTQYF

clone_size: .
d_call: .
j_call: TRBJ2-4
v_call: TRBV7-8
cdr3_nt: TGTGCCAGCAGCCCGTCGGACAGTTACAAAAACATTCAGTACTTC
cdr3_aa: CASSPSDSYKNIQYF

clone_size: .
d_call: .
j_call: TRBJ1-1
v_call: TRBV11-3
cdr3_nt: TGTGCCAGCAGCTTAGGCCGGGGACTTTTGAACACTGAAGCTTTCTTT
cdr3_aa: CASSLGRGLLNTEAFF